A single sample is the source of the 22 T cell receptor beta chains below, sequenced in a study of T cells of healthy individuals. Via MiXCR, TCRdb re-called the 5' RACE reads, giving one row per CDR3 protein. The table records 40,000 to 65,000 distinct CDR3 sequences, roughly 14% of them present only once. Receptors were obtained from a human donor in good health.

There are many counts of this clonotype. This chain links TRBV9 with TRBJ2-1; TRBD2 matches at 11 bases. There are 18 residues in the CDR3. The J segment lost 9 bases and the V segment lost 1 base, leaving 15 bases of the junction unmatched. Germline V gene sequence: CDR1 SGDLS, CDR2 YYNGEE. The CDR3 DNA reads TGTGCCAGCAGCGTAATAGCGGGAGGGCCTCTTTTTAGTAGTGAGCAGTTCTTC. Translating it yields CASSVIAGGPLFSSEQFF.

As for this clonotype: Sequence at one end of the junction differs from germline and may be a read error. This chain uses TRBV5-1 with TRBJ2-3; 10 bases agree with TRBD1. Germline lookup yields CDR1 SGHRS and CDR2 YFSETQ. There are 14 residues in the CDR3. The CDR3 region has the DNA TGCGTCAGCAGCCCGGGACAGGGGACAGATACGCAGTATTTT. Protein sequence: CVSSPGQGTDTQYF.

This clonotype was observed many times. This chain uses TRBV10-3 with TRBJ2-7; TRBD2 matches 7 bases. CDR3 length equals 16 residues. V lost 1 base, J lost 5 bases, and 11 bases stayed unmatched. The germline CDR1 and CDR2 sequences are ENHRY and SYGVKD. CDR3 amino acids: CAISEFEAGSLNEQYF. Here the CDR3 DNA reads TGTGCCATCAGTGAGTTCGAAGCGGGGTCGCTCAACGAGCAGTACTTC.

There are many counts of this clonotype. The rearrangement links TRBV7-9 to TRBJ2-3, with 10 bases identical to TRBD2. Germline V lookup: CDR1 SEHNR, CDR2 FQNEAQ (reference sequence). This CDR3 contains 15 residues. V lost 2 bases to trimming and J lost 2 bases; unmatched junction nucleotides: 1. The chain's CDR3 is CASSLLAGDTDTQYF. In nucleotides, the CDR3 is TGTGCCAGCAGCTTACTAGCGGGGGACACAGATACGCAGTATTTT.

The V gene is TRBV7-7, the J gene TRBJ2-1; TRBD1 might be the D (6 bases). The V gene lost 0 bases and the J gene lost 1 base, with 10 bases spanning the gap. There are 16 residues in the CDR3. In germline, CDR1 is SSHAT, CDR2 FNYEAQ (reference sequence). CDR3 nucleotide sequence: TGTGCCAGCAGCTTAGCAGGGGGTGGGTCCTACAATGAGCAGTTCTTC. It yields the protein CASSLAGGGSYNEQFF.

The chain recombines TRBV29-1 with TRBJ1-1; 9 bases agree with TRBD1. Germline V gene data show CDR1 as SQVTM and CDR2 as ANQGSEA. This CDR3 region has 12 residues. J was trimmed by 5 bases and V by 8 bases; bases with no gene match: 6. For the CDR3, the DNA is TGCAGCATCCGGGACAGGGTAACTGAAGCTTTCTTT. Encoded protein: CSIRDRVTEAFF.

This clonotype was observed a few times. Being one base from a much bigger clone, this may be a read error. The chain recombines TRBV7-2 with TRBJ2-7; D gene uncertain. The germline V gene encodes CDR1 SGHTA and CDR2 FQGNSA. The length of the CDR3 is 12 residues. Here the CDR3 reads CASRLGPYEQYF. DNA of the CDR3: TGTGCCAGCAGGTTAGGGCCCTACGAGCAGTACTTC. The entire variable domain, with the rest obtained from reference TRBV7-2 and TRBJ2-7, is as follows: GAGVSQSPSNKVTEKGKDVELRCDPISGHTALYWYRQSLGQGLEFLIYFQGNSAPDKSGLPSDRFSAERTGGSVSTLTIQRTQQEDSAVYLCASRLGPYEQYFGPGTRLTVT.

This chain uses TRBV19 with TRBJ2-6; D is uncertain. V lost 1 base and J lost 2, with 9 bases in between. The CDR3 runs 16 residues. CDR1 is LNHDA, CDR2 SQIVND, per germline (reference sequence). Written as DNA, the CDR3 is TGTGCCAGTAGTATAGTTTTCAGCACTGGGGCCAACGTCCTGACTTTC. The encoded protein is CASSIVFSTGANVLTF.

The chain carries TRBV6-4 and TRBJ2-3, with 7 positions matching TRBD2. CDR1 is MRHNA, CDR2 SNTAGT, per germline. The V gene end was trimmed by 5 bases and the J gene end by 3 bases; junction bases not matched to a gene: 8. The CDR3 runs 15 residues. CDR3 sequence (DNA): TGTGCCAGCAGTCCCGAGGCGGGGGAAACAGATACGCAGTATTTT. It is translated as CASSPEAGETDTQYF.

Points on this clonotype: A read error may explain this, as a much larger clone is one base away. The chain uses TRBV5-6 and TRBJ2-1; D unresolved. The CDR3 runs to 14 residues. Germline V CDR1 and CDR2: SGHDT, YYEEEE. The CDR3, as DNA: TGTGCCAGCAGCTTGAGTGGGGATTACAATGGGCAGTTCTTC. Translated, it gives CASSLSGDYNGQFF.

This clonotype was seen a few times. This chain uses TRBV9 with TRBJ2-5, with 10 bases matching TRBD2. V lost 3 bases and J lost 5; bases outside the gene matches: 10. Germline V lookup: CDR1 SGDLS, CDR2 YYNGEE. CDR3 length: 16 amino acids. The CDR3 protein is CASSEFSGGAEETQYF. In DNA, the CDR3 is TGTGCCAGCAGCGAATTCAGCGGGGGGGCCGAGGAGACCCAGTACTTC.

This clonotype has only a few counts. The chain couples TRBV2 to TRBJ2-3; D unclear. V dropped 1 base and J dropped 9 bases, with 5 bases sitting between them. There are 11 residues in the CDR3. Germline CDR1 is SNHLY and CDR2 is FYNNEI. The CDR3 DNA is TGTGCCAGCAGTGAAGGACTGACGCAGTATTTT. Translating it yields CASSEGLTQYF.

This clonotype was counted between two and nine times. This chain links TRBV12-3 or TRBV12-4 with TRBJ1-1; D gene unclear. V lost 5 bases and J 2 bases, leaving 15 bases between the germline ends. The CDR3 contains 15 residues. Here the CDR3 reads CASSRTGVTNTEAFF. CDR3 coding DNA: TGTGCCAGCAGTCGGACGGGAGTAACTAACACTGAAGCTTTCTTT.

The sample holds many counts of this clonotype. This chain uses TRBV11-3 with TRBJ2-7, with unresolved D. This CDR3 comprises 13 residues. V was clipped by 5 bases and J by 0 bases, with 8 bases between them. The germline V gene has CDR1 SGHNT and CDR2 YENEEA. CDR3 nucleotide sequence: TGTGCCAGCAGCCCAGGTTTCTCCTACGAGCAGTACTTC. It yields the protein CASSPGFSYEQYF. The variable domain in full, completed from reference TRBV11-3 and TRBJ2-7, reads EAGVVQSPRYKIIEKKQPVAFWCNPISGHNTLYWYLQNLGQGPELLIRYENEEAVDDSQLPKDRFSAERLKGVDSTLKIQPAELGDSAVYLCASSPGFSYEQYFGPGTRLTVT.

For this clonotype: One end of the junction fails to match germline, which may point to a read error. The chain is built from TRBV6-2 or TRBV6-3 and TRBJ1-5; 7 bases line up with TRBD1. This CDR3 spans 15 amino acids. Germline CDR1 MNHEY, CDR2 SVGEGT. This CDR3 reads CVSSPRQGVSQPQHF. CDR3 nucleotides: TGTGTCAGCAGCCCGAGACAGGGCGTGAGTCAGCCCCAGCATTTT.

By its share, this clonotype is medium-sized. The chain is built from TRBV10-2 and TRBJ2-3; D gene unclear. The V gene lost 3 bases and the J gene lost 5 bases, with 15 bases spanning the gap. Germline assignment: CDR1 WSHSY and CDR2 SAAADI. The CDR3 extends over 15 amino acids. DNA for the CDR3: TGCGCCAGCAGTGACGACCATATAACCGTAGATACGCAGTATTTT. This sequence encodes CASSDDHITVDTQYF.

This clonotype was counted many times. This chain links TRBV6-6 with TRBJ1-2, with D possibly TRBD1 on 5 matching bases. The CDR3 covers 14 residues. The V end was cut by 5 bases, the J end by 2 bases, with 12 bases between. The germline V gene encodes CDR1 MNHNY and CDR2 SVGAGI (reference sequence). The CDR3 region has the DNA TGTGCCAGCAGTATCCGGGGCGGGAACTATGGCTACACCTTC. Its translation: CASSIRGGNYGYTF.

The table lists this clonotype with many counts. The genes are TRBV6-1 and TRBJ1-1; 7 bases fit TRBD1. Germline V gene data show CDR1 as MNHNS and CDR2 as SASEGT. The V gene end was trimmed by 8 bases and the J gene end by 5 bases; junction bases not matched to a gene: 8. This CDR3 region has 13 residues. The DNA for the CDR3 is TGTGCCAGCCAGACAGGGATGAGGACTGAAGCTTTCTTT. Amino acid sequence: CASQTGMRTEAFF.

The chain joins TRBV3-1 to TRBJ1-1, with D uncertain. Looked up from germline, CDR1 is LGHDT and CDR2 is YNNKEL (reference sequence). The ends were cut back, 0 bases at V and 5 bases at J, with 7 bases in the middle. This CDR3 region has 13 residues. As DNA, the CDR3 is TGTGCCAGCAGCCAAGACAGCAATACTGAAGCTTTCTTT. It yields the protein CASSQDSNTEAFF.

Ten or more counts support this clonotype. The chain combines TRBV24-1 with TRBJ2-2; D gene uncertain. Trimming stripped 2 bases from V and 4 bases from J, with 4 bases between. Germline values: CDR1 KGHDR, CDR2 SFDVKD. CDR3 length equals 13 residues. The CDR3 here is CATSDWGTGELFF. CDR3 DNA: TGTGCCACCAGTGATTGGGGCACCGGGGAGCTGTTTTTT.

This clonotype was recorded at least ten times. The rearrangement joins TRBV27 to TRBJ1-5; 9 nucleotides agree with TRBD1. The germline gives CDR1 MNHEY, CDR2 SMNVEV (reference sequence). Losses at the gene ends were 3 bases for V and 14 bases for J; bases not matched to a gene: 11. This CDR3 comprises 14 residues. Here the CDR3 DNA reads TGTGCCAGCAGTTTTCGACGGGACAGGGTTACGGAGCATTTT. It specifies CASSFRRDRVTEHF.

This clonotype was recorded a few times. V usage is TRBV7-2 and J usage is TRBJ2-3; weak D call: TRBD1 (6 bases). CDR3 length equals 15 residues. V was shortened by 8 bases and J by 3 bases, with 18 bases between the two germline ends. The germline V gene encodes CDR1 SGHTA and CDR2 FQGNSA. The CDR3 DNA reads as TGTGCCAGCTCCCTGAGGGGCAGGGGTACAGATACGCAGTATTTT. It codes for CASSLRGRGTDTQYF.